This TCR beta chain was obtained from a study of blood T cells in healthy people across ages. General observations from the study: TCR beta diversity correlated strongly with naive T cell percentage.

Losses at the gene ends were 6 bases for V and 8 bases for J; bases not matched to a gene: 6. Germline V gives CDR1 DFQATT, CDR2 SNEGSKA (reference sequence). CDR3 length equals 12 residues. For the second PCR, which ran for roughly 6 to 12 cycles, a sample-barcoded 5' primer and a J-beta primer mix were used. MiXCR, applied by TCRdb to the 5' RACE reads, yields one record per CDR3 protein. The sample carries 750,000 to 950,000 distinct CDR3 sequences, about 26% recorded once. Concerning this clonotype: As yet, its antigen is unknown.

The same sample was also used in a study of T cells of mothers and their children. From that second work: The sample comes from fewer than 10 healthy Caucasian donors: mothers and children. Whether pairs are related or unrelated, thymic selection shapes their TCR recombination output in much the same way. Related mother-child pairs showed slightly, non-significantly higher overlap than unrelated pairs.

The sequence was obtained from a boy younger than 18 in good health. The chain joins TRBV20-1 to TRBJ2-1, with TRBD1 matching 8 bases. Sequencing was performed on blood. In nucleotides, the CDR3 is TGCAGTGCGCCAGACAGGGGCCATGAGCAGTTCTTC. It is translated as CSAPDRGHEQFF.